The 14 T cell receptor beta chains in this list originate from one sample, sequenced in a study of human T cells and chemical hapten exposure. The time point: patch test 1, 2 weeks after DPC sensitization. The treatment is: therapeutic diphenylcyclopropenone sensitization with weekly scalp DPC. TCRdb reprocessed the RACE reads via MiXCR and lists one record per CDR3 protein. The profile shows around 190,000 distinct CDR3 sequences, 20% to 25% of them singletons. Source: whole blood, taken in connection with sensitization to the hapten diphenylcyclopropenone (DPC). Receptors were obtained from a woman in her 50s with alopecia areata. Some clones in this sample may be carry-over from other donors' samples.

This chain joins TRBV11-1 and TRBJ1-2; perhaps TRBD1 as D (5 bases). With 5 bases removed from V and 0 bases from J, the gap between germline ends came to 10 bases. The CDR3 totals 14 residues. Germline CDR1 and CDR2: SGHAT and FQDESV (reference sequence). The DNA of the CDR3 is TGTGCCAGCAGCCCAGACAGAACTAACTATGGCTACACCTTC. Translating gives CASSPDRTNYGYTF.

The CDR3 DNA reads TGTGCCTCCTTCGACAGGGTGAACACTGAAGCTTTCTTT. It specifies CASFDRVNTEAFF. This chain links TRBV24-1 with TRBJ1-1; 7 bases fit TRBD1. This CDR3 comprises 13 residues. The V and J ends lost 12 bases and 0 bases, in that order; junction bases with no gene match: 6. In germline, CDR1 is KGHDR, CDR2 SFDVKD.

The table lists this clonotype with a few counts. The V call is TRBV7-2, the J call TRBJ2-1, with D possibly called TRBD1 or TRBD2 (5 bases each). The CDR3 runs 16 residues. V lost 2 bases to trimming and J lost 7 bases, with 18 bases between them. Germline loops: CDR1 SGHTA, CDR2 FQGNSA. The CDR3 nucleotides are TGTGCCAGCAGCTTACCGGGACCCCCCCCCCAAAATGAGCAGTTCTTC. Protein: CASSLPGPPPQNEQFF.

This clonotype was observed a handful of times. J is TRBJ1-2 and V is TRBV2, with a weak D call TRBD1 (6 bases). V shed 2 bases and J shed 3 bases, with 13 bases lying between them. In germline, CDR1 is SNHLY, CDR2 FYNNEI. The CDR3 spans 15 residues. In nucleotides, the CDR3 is TGTGCCAGCAGTGAACGTGGGGGCGCATACTATGGCTACACCTTC. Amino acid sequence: CASSERGGAYYGYTF.

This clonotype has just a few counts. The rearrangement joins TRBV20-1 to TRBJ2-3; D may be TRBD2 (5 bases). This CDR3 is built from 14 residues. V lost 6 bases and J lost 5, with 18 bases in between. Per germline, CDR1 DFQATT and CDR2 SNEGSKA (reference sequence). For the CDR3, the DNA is TGCAGTGCGGAGGACTCGCGGGTCAGAGATACGCAGTATTTT. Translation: CSAEDSRVRDTQYF.

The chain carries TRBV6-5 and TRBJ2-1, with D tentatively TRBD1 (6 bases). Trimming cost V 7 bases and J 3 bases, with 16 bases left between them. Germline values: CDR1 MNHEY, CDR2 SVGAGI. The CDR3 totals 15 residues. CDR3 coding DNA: TGTGCCAGCACCCCCGATCAGGGGATCTACAATGAGCAGTTCTTC. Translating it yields CASTPDQGIYNEQFF.

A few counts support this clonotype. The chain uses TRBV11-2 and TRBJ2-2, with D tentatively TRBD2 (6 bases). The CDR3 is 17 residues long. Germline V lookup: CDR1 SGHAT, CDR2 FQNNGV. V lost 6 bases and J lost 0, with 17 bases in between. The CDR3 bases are TGTGCCAGCAGAAGCTTTGGGAGGCAGACGAACACCGGGGAGCTGTTTTTT. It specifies CASRSFGRQTNTGELFF.

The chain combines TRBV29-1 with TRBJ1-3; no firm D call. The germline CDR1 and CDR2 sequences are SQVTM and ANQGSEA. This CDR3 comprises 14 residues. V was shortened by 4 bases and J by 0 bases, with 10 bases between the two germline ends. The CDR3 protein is CSVAGGVSGNTIYF. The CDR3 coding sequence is TGCAGCGTTGCGGGTGGTGTCTCTGGAAACACCATATATTTT.

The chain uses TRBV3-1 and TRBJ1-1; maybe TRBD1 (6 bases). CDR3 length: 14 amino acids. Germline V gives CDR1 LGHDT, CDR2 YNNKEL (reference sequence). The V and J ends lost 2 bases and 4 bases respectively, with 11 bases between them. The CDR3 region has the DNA TGTGCCAGCAGCCAACAGGGGTTGTTCACTGAAGCTTTCTTT. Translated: CASSQQGLFTEAFF.

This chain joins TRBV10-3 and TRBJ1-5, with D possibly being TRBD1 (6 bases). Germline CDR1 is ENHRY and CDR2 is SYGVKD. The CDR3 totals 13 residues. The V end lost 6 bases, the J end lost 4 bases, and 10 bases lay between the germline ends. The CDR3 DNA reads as TGTGCCATCAGCCAGGACAGAAATCAGCCCCAGCATTTT. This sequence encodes CAISQDRNQPQHF.

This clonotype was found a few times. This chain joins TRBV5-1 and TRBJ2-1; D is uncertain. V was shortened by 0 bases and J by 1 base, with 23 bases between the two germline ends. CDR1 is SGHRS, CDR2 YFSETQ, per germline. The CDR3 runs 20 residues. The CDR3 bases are TGCGCCAGCAGCTTGGGATGGCGGCAAATTGGGCGAGGTTCCTACAATGAGCAGTTCTTC. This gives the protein CASSLGWRQIGRGSYNEQFF.

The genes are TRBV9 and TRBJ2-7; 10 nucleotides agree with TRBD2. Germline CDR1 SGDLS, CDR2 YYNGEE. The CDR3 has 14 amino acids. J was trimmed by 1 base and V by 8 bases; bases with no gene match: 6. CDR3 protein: CASAKAGGSYEQYF. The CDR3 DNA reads TGTGCCAGTGCCAAAGCGGGAGGGTCCTACGAGCAGTACTTC.

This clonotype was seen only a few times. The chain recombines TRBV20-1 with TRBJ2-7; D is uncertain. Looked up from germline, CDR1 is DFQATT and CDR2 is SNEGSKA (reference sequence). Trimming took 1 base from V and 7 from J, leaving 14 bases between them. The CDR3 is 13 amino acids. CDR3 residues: CSARATTLEEQYF. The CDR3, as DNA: TGCAGTGCTAGAGCGACAACCCTAGAGGAGCAGTACTTC.

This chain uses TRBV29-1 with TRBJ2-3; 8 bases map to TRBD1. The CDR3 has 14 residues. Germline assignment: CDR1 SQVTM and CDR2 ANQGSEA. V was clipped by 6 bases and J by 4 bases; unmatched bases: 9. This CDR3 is CSVANYRGADTQYF. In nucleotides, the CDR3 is TGCAGCGTCGCAAATTACAGGGGGGCAGATACGCAGTATTTT.